Presented here are 23 T cell receptor beta chains from one specimen sequenced in a study of glioma-infiltrating T cells after dendritic cell vaccination. The method was immunoSEQ multiplex PCR; TCRdb's version includes in-frame clones alone and lacks a portion of them. Found here are over 55,000 clones, around 83% of them singletons; the top ten hold 15% to 17%. Noted time point: after dendritic cell vaccination, including at tumor progression/relapse. Source: blood, taken after dendritic cell vaccination. All receptors come from a human donor with glioblastoma.

The V and J genes are TRBV11-2 and TRBJ2-7, with TRBD1 identical over 7 bases. CDR1 is SGHAT, CDR2 FQNNGV, per germline. This CDR3 comprises 14 residues. J lost 2 bases, V lost 5 bases, and 6 bases had no gene match. CDR3: CASSLGTAAYEQYF. The DNA of the CDR3 is TGTGCCAGCAGCCTCGGGACAGCCGCCTACGAGCAGTACTTC.

This clone has just one count. The V gene is TRBV18, the J gene TRBJ1-6; no firm D call. The CDR3 loop spans 15 amino acids. CDR1 is KGHSH, CDR2 LQKENI, per germline. V lost 3 bases and J lost 6, with 12 bases in between. CDR3 residues: CASSPWAVGNSPLHF. The CDR3 region has the DNA TGTGCCAGCTCACCTTGGGCAGTTGGTAATTCACCCCTCCACTTT.

This clone turned up a few times. This chain connects TRBV10-3 to TRBJ1-5; D remains ambiguous. The CDR3 has 14 residues. V was shortened by 7 bases and J by 3 bases, with 13 bases between the two germline ends. The germline V gene encodes CDR1 ENHRY and CDR2 SYGVKD. In nucleotides, the CDR3 is TGTGCCATCAAAGACGACAAGTACAATCAGCCCCAGCATTTT. It encodes CAIKDDKYNQPQHF.

This clone has more than one count but fewer than ten. V usage is TRBV11-3 and J usage is TRBJ2-4; 7 positions match TRBD1. The junction had 8 bases not matched to a gene; V was cut back by 3 bases and J by 3 bases. The CDR3 is 16 residues long. Looked up from germline, CDR1 is SGHNT and CDR2 is YENEEA. DNA of the CDR3: TGTGCCAGCAGCTTGACAGGGTTAGGAGGCAAAAACATTCAGTACTTC. It is translated as CASSLTGLGGKNIQYF.

This chain links TRBV6-5 with TRBJ1-1; a possible D gene is TRBD1 (5 bases). The CDR3 contains 12 residues. V shed 7 bases and J shed 11 bases, with 17 bases lying between them. Germline CDR1 and CDR2: MNHEY and SVGAGI. CDR3: CASTSGRGFAFF. The CDR3 DNA reads TGTGCCAGCACCTCAGGGAGGGGATTCGCTTTCTTT.

CDR3 DNA: TGTGCCAGCAGTGCCCACGGGGGATTGGCAGAAAAACTGTTTTTT. Translation: CASSAHGGLAEKLFF. The rearrangement joins TRBV6-6 to TRBJ1-4; a possible D gene is TRBD1 (5 bases). CDR1 is MNHNY, CDR2 SVGAGI, per germline (reference sequence). Trimming took off 5 bases at V and 8 bases at J, with 18 bases between the two ends. This CDR3 contains 15 residues.

The chain employs TRBV5-4 and TRBJ1-5; no definite D call. The ends were cut back, 4 bases at V and 10 bases at J, with 15 bases in the middle. This CDR3 has 13 amino acids. The germline V gene encodes CDR1 SGHNT and CDR2 YYREEE (reference sequence). CDR3 sequence (DNA): TGTGCCAGCAGCCAAACGCCCCTGGGCCCCCAGCATTTT. This translates into CASSQTPLGPQHF.

As DNA, the CDR3 is TGCGCCAGCAGCCTACAGGGAGCGAACACCGGGGAGCTGTTTTTT. This codes for CASSLQGANTGELFF. This rearrangement joins TRBV23-1 to TRBJ2-2; possibly TRBD1 for D (6 bases). TRBV23-1 is labeled an ORF, and its function is uncertain. The V end lost 6 bases, the J end lost 0 bases, and 11 bases lay between the germline ends. The CDR3 extends over 15 amino acids.

The chain is built from TRBV5-1 and TRBJ2-5, with 7 nucleotides matching TRBD1. Germline V gives CDR1 SGHRS, CDR2 YFSETQ. Germline trimming cut 3 bases from V and 1 base from J; bases unmatched to any gene: 9. This CDR3 has 16 residues. In DNA, the CDR3 is TGCGCCAGCAGCTGGGAAACAGGGGCCCCCCAAGAGACCCAGTACTTC. Translation gives CASSWETGAPQETQYF.

This clone appeared a single time. This rearrangement joins TRBV7-6 to TRBJ1-4; 8 bases are shared with TRBD1. Germline-derived CDR1 and CDR2 are SGHVS and FNYEAQ. The CDR3 has 14 amino acids. V trimming: 5 bases; J trimming: 8 bases; junction bases outside the gene matches: 7. The CDR3 DNA is TGTGCCAGCAGCCAGGACAGGGTAGGGGAAAAACTGTTTTTT. Its translation: CASSQDRVGEKLFF.

V usage is TRBV28 and J usage is TRBJ1-5; TRBD1 might be the D (5 bases). This CDR3 contains 14 residues. Germline CDR1 reads MDHEN; CDR2 reads SYDVKM. The V end lost 2 bases, the J end lost 7 bases, and 12 bases lay between the germline ends. CDR3 in amino acids: CASSLRGFGQPQHF. The CDR3 coding sequence is TGTGCCAGCAGTTTAAGGGGTTTCGGGCAGCCCCAGCATTTT.

By proportion, this clone is medium-sized. The J gene is TRBJ1-1, the V gene TRBV11-2; D unresolved. CDR1 and CDR2 (germline): SGHAT, FQNNGV. This CDR3 comprises 12 residues. V was pared by 2 bases and J by 10 bases, with 11 bases between. CDR3 nucleotides: TGTGCCAGCAGCTTATTAGACGGAGGAGCTTTCTTT. Translated: CASSLLDGGAFF.

This clone has only a few counts. The chain combines TRBV27 with TRBJ2-7, with 12 bases that match TRBD2. V was pared by 4 bases and J by 6 bases, with 4 bases of the junction left unmatched. This CDR3 is 14 amino acids long. The germline gives CDR1 MNHEY, CDR2 SMNVEV (reference sequence). CDR3 nucleotides: TGTGCCAGCAGTTCTCTAGCGGGGGGGCCCGAGCAGTACTTC. Amino acids: CASSSLAGGPEQYF.

The chain carries TRBV30 and TRBJ2-1; the D is unclear. V was cut by 2 bases and J by 8 bases, with 7 bases left in between. Germline assignment: CDR1 GTSNPN and CDR2 SVGIG (reference sequence). The length of the CDR3 is 11 residues. In DNA form, the CDR3 reads TGTGCCTGGAGTACAACAGATGAGCAGTTCTTC. This gives the protein CAWSTTDEQFF. Complete variable domain (other parts from reference TRBV30 and TRBJ2-1): SQTIHQWPATLVQPVGSPLSLECTVEGTSNPNLYWYRQAAGRGLQLLFYSVGIGQISSEVPQNLSASRPQDRQFILSSKKLLLSDSGFYLCAWSTTDEQFFGPGTRLTVL.

The V gene is TRBV18, the J gene TRBJ1-5; D perhaps matches TRBD1 (5 bases). V dropped 5 bases and J dropped 0 bases, with 8 bases sitting between them. The CDR3 covers 14 residues. Germline V gene lookup returns CDR1 KGHSH and CDR2 LQKENI. The CDR3 region is CASSVQGSNQPQHF. CDR3 in DNA: TGTGCCAGCTCAGTTCAGGGTAGCAATCAGCCCCAGCATTTT.

V and J are TRBV6-5 and TRBJ1-5; 10 nucleotides align to TRBD1. This CDR3 is built from 15 residues. Germline assignment: CDR1 MNHEY and CDR2 SVGAGI. The J segment lost 2 bases and the V segment lost 6 bases, leaving 4 bases of the junction unmatched. CDR3 residues: CASSKTGGGNQPQHF. The DNA of the CDR3 is TGTGCCAGCAGCAAGACAGGGGGCGGCAATCAGCCCCAGCATTTT.

This chain connects TRBV9 to TRBJ2-7, with no clear D. Germline assignment: CDR1 SGDLS and CDR2 YYNGEE. The CDR3 totals 15 residues. V was cut by 0 bases and J by 2 bases, with 12 bases left in between. The CDR3 DNA is TGTGCCAGCAGCGTAGGACACGGTAAAACCTACGAGCAGTACTTC. The encoded protein is CASSVGHGKTYEQYF.

This chain connects TRBV5-1 to TRBJ2-4; tentative D call: TRBD2 (6 bases). The CDR3 has 14 amino acids. With 1 base removed from V and 5 bases from J, the gap between germline ends came to 10 bases. Germline CDR1 SGHRS, CDR2 YFSETQ. This chain's CDR3 is CASSLLASENIQYF. For the CDR3, the DNA is TGCGCCAGCAGCTTGCTTGCTAGCGAAAACATTCAGTACTTC.

The J gene is TRBJ1-1, the V gene TRBV30, with D tentatively TRBD1 (5 bases). The germline V and J ends were trimmed by 0 bases and 4 bases, with 12 bases remaining between them. CDR3 length: 14 residues. Germline V gene data show CDR1 as GTSNPN and CDR2 as SVGIG (reference sequence). CDR3 DNA sequence: TGTGCCTGGAGTGTACACGGGGGAGGCACTGAAGCTTTCTTT. Protein: CAWSVHGGGTEAFF.

The genes are TRBV29-1 and TRBJ2-7, with D possibly matching TRBD2 (6 bases). The CDR3 is 13 amino acids. The V end was cut by 6 bases, the J end by 3 bases, with 15 bases between. The germline V gene encodes CDR1 SQVTM and CDR2 ANQGSEA. CDR3 protein: CSVIGGGVYEQYF. CDR3 bases: TGCAGCGTCATAGGTGGAGGGGTCTACGAGCAGTACTTC.

The rearrangement uses TRBV5-4 and TRBJ2-4; no clear D gene. The germline gives CDR1 SGHNT, CDR2 YYREEE (reference sequence). This CDR3 comprises 12 residues. V lost 4 bases, J lost 6 bases, and 8 bases lay in between. The CDR3 region has the DNA TGTGCCAGCAGCCCCCCGTTAAACATTCAGTACTTC. It is translated as CASSPPLNIQYF. Combining the CDR3 with reference TRBV5-4 and TRBJ2-4 gives the whole variable domain ETGVTQSPTHLIKTRGQQVTLRCSSQSGHNTVSWYQQALGQGPQFIFQYYREEENGRGNFPPRFSGLQFPNYSSELNVNALELDDSALYLCASSPPLNIQYFGAGTRLSVL.

The rearrangement joins TRBV13 to TRBJ1-1; possible D gene TRBD1, 6 bases. With 4 bases removed from V and 6 bases from J, the gap between germline ends came to 15 bases. Looked up from germline, CDR1 is PRHDT and CDR2 is FYEKMQ (reference sequence). The CDR3 runs to 14 residues. DNA of the CDR3: TGTGCCAGCAGCTCCGTACAGGGTAGGCCTGAAGCTTTCTTT. Protein product: CASSSVQGRPEAFF.

This clone occurred a few times. The chain uses TRBV4-1 and TRBJ2-1; the match to TRBD2 covers 10 bases. The CDR3 runs to 14 residues. V dropped 0 bases and J dropped 13; count of bases not matched to a gene: 6. Germline CDR1 is MGHRA and CDR2 is YSYEKL. CDR3 nucleotides: TGCGCCAGCAGCCAAGACGGAAGCGGGGGGGCACAGTTCTTC. Translation gives CASSQDGSGGAQFF.